This T cell receptor (beta chain) was documented in a study of T cells of healthy individuals. TCRdb re-called the 5' RACE reads with MiXCR, one entry per CDR3 protein. The sample shows roughly 87,000 distinct CDR3 sequences, about 16% of them seen only once. On this clonotype itself: This may be a read error, as it is one base from a much larger clone.

The CDR3 spans 20 residues. V lost 6 bases and J lost 0; bases outside the gene matches: 14. Per germline, CDR1 WSHSY and CDR2 SAAADI. This chain connects TRBV10-2 to TRBJ2-3; TRBD2 aligns across 14 bases. This TCR was recovered from a human donor in good health. The CDR3 nucleotides read TGCGCCAGCAGCCTAGTCCGACTAGCGGGGGGGCATGCAAGCACAGATACGCAGTATTTT. It codes for CASSLVRLAGGHASTDTQYF.